This T cell receptor (beta chain) was documented in a study of shared clonotypes between healthy human individuals. Background on the study: Three plates were used per donor for CD4 naive, three for CD4 memory, two for CD8 naive and one for CD8 memory.

Adult Caucasians living in Nashville, Tennessee made up all of the donors. Deep-level running was used for the assay. Assay used: immunoSEQ multiplex PCR; TCRdb lists only in-frame clones, some missing. This table holds 640,000 or so clones, about 78% found once. The CDR3 is 14 residues long. Trimming shortened V by 2 bases and J by 6 bases, and 14 bases separated the two germline ends. CDR1 is GTSNPN and CDR2 is SVGIG in the germline V gene (reference sequence). The TCR was taken from a young woman in good health. Sequencing was performed on memory CD4+ T cells sorted from blood. Subset described: CD45RA-negative fraction. The chain links TRBV30 to TRBJ1-5; D perhaps matches TRBD1 (6 bases). The CDR3 DNA reads as TGTGCCTGGAGTCCGGGGGGCATCGCTCAGCCCCAGCATTTT. Its protein product is CAWSPGGIAQPQHF.